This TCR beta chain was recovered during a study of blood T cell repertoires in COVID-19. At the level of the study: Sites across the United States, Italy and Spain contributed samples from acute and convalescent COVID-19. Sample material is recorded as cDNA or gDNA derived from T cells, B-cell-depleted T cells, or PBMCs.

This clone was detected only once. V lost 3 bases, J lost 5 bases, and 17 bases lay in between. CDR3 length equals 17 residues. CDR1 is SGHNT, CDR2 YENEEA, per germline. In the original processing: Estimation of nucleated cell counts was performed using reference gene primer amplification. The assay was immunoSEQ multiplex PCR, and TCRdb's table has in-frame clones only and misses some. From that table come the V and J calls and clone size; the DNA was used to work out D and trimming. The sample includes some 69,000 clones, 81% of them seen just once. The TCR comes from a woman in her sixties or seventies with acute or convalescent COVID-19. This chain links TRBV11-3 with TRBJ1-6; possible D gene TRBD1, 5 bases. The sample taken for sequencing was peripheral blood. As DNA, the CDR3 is TGTGCCAGCAGCTTTCCCGCGGAAAGGGGTAATAATTCACCCCTCCACTTT. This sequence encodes CASSFPAERGNNSPLHF.